This T cell receptor (beta chain) came from a study of cytomegalovirus exposure and HLA in healthy donors. Primers: 60 Vbeta forward and 13 Jbeta reverse. Using immunoSEQ multiplex PCR, the repertoire was profiled, and TCRdb retains in-frame clones only, with some absent. The sample shows under 150,000 clones, 70% to 85% of them seen only once. The length of the CDR3 is 13 residues. Germline CDR1 is SGHRS and CDR2 is YFSETQ. V lost 4 bases and J lost 5; bases outside the gene matches: 2. The chain links TRBV5-1 to TRBJ2-5, with TRBD2 matching 10 bases. The clonotype originates from a boy aged 10-17 years in good health and CMV-seronegative. Input material: PBMCs. In DNA form, the CDR3 reads TGCGCCAGCAGCACGGGACTAGCGGAGACCCAGTACTTC. It codes for CASSTGLAETQYF.